The present T cell receptor (beta chain) was sequenced within a study of T cell changes during pregnancy in multiple sclerosis. Trimming took 4 bases from V and 0 from J, leaving 11 bases between them. The CDR3 has 15 amino acids. Looked up from germline, CDR1 is MNHEY and CDR2 is SVGAGI. The assay was immunoSEQ multiplex PCR, and TCRdb's table has in-frame clones only and misses some. The data hold about 40,000 clones, with roughly 94% observed a single time. The receptor's source is a female donor with multiple sclerosis, enrolled in a pregnancy study. Sequencing used peripheral blood, obtained in the third trimester of pregnancy. The chain employs TRBV6-5 and TRBJ2-3; TRBD1 is a possible D gene (6 bases). In DNA form, the CDR3 reads TGTGCCAGCAGTTTACAGGGTTATAGCACAGATACGCAGTATTTT. It specifies CASSLQGYSTDTQYF.